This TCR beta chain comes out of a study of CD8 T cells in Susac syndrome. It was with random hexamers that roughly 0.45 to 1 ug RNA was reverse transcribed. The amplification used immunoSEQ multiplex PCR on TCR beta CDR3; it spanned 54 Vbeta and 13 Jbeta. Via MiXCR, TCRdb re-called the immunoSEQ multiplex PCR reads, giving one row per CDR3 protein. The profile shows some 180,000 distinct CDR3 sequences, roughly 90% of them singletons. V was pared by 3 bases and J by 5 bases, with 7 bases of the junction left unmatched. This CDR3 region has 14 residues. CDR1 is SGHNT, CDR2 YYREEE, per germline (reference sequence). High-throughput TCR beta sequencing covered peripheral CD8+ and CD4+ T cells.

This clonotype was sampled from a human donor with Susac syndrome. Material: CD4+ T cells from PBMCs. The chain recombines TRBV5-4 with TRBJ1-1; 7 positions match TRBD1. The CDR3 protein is CASSSGQPGTEAFF. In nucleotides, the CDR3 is TGTGCCAGCAGCTCGGGACAGCCGGGGACTGAAGCTTTCTTT.